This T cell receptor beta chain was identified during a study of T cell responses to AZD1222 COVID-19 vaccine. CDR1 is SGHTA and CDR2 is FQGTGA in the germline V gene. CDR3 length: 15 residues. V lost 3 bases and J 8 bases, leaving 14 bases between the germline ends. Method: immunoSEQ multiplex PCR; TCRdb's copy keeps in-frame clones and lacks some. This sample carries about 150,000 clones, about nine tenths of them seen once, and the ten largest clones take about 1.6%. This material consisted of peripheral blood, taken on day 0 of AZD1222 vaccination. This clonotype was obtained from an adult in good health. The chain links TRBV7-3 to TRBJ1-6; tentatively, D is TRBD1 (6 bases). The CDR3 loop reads CASSLDSSTYSPLHF. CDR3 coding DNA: TGTGCCAGCAGCTTGGACAGCTCGACCTATTCACCCCTCCACTTT.